The clone carrying this T cell receptor beta chain was observed a handful of times. Its antigen is not known. 5'RACE template switching generated TCR cDNA, adding a universal primer site and UMIs. TCRdb passed the 5' RACE reads through MiXCR, listing each CDR3 protein once. Of about 550,000 distinct CDR3 sequences in the sample, around 21% were seen once. The CDR3 loop spans 13 amino acids. Trimming removed 4 bases from V and 3 bases from J; junction bases left unmatched: 4. The germline gives CDR1 SGHRS, CDR2 YFSETQ. This specimen comes from a study of T cells after yellow fever vaccination. Study conclusions and caveats: FACS-sorted repertoires could harbor abundant contaminating bulk-population clonotypes. Although the secondary response was weaker, it peaked faster, at day 5 versus 15. Detected again after the booster were most primary-vaccination clones, at approximately 96% CD4 and approximately 87% CD8.

The receptor comes from a man under 40 who received the YFV17D yellow fever vaccine. The sequences come from PBMCs, collected 15 days after the yellow fever booster vaccination. The chain couples TRBV5-1 to TRBJ2-7, with 7 bases aligning to TRBD2. CDR3 nucleotides: TGCGCCAGCAGCCCATGGGGGGGCTACGAGCAGTACTTC. It encodes CASSPWGGYEQYF.